The source of this T cell receptor (beta chain) is a study of beta chain features in type 1 diabetes. Whole-study context: There were around 100,000,000 sorted cells examined across all samples. Broader study findings: Among patients with Type 1 diabetes, TCRB CDR3s were moderately but significantly shorter in every one of the four CD4+ subsets.

As for this clone: Its antigen is unknown.

V gave up 0 bases and J gave up 9 bases; unmatched junction bases: 8. The CDR3 is 15 residues long. CDR1 and CDR2 (germline): MGHRA, YSYEKL. The entirety of the isolated RNA underwent reverse transcription, so expressed TCRB transcripts were sequenced. Average reads for naive, central memory and regulatory T cell samples were about 3.57 million. Using immunoSEQ multiplex PCR, the repertoire was profiled, and TCRdb retains in-frame clones only, with some absent. This table has hundreds of thousands of clones, roughly an eighth appearing once. Sorted populations were all over 95% pure. The chain links TRBV4-1 to TRBJ1-5; TRBD1 matches at 7 bases. The material sequenced was naive CD4+ T cells from blood. The source of this sequence is a young man with type 1 diabetes. This CDR3 reads CASSQDGQADGPQHF. CDR3 DNA: TGCGCCAGCAGCCAAGACGGACAGGCTGATGGGCCCCAGCATTTT.